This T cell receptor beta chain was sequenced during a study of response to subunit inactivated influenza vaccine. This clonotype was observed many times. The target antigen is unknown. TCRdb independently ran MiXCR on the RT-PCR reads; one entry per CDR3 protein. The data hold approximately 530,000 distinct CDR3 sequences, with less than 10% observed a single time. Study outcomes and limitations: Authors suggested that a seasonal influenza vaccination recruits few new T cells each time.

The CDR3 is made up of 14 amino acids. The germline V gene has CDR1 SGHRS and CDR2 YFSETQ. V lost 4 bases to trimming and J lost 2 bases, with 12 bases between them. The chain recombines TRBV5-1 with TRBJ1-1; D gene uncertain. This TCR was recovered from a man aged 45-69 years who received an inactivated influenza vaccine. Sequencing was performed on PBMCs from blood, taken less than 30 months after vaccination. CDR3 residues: CASSPLSRNTEAFF. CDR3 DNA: TGCGCCAGCAGCCCACTATCACGTAACACTGAAGCTTTCTTT.